A single sample gave rise to the 17 T cell receptor beta chains below, sequenced in a study of tumor-infiltrating lymphocytes in oesophageal squamous cell carcinoma. TCRdb re-called the PCR reads through MiXCR, storing one row per CDR3 protein. Of 6,500 to 8,500 distinct CDR3 sequences in the sample, approximately 15% were seen once. Sequences were obtained from blood. The source of these receptors is a male donor with esophageal squamous cell carcinoma.

This clonotype was counted many times. The chain links TRBV10-3 to TRBJ1-2; D perhaps matches TRBD1 (5 bases). V gave up 10 bases and J gave up 2 bases, with 14 bases separating them. Germline V lookup: CDR1 ENHRY, CDR2 SYGVKD. This CDR3 contains 13 residues. The CDR3 protein is CASAARDNYGYTF. The CDR3 bases are TGTGCCAGCGCCGCGAGGGACAACTATGGCTACACCTTC.

This clonotype was counted at least ten times. The chain uses TRBV18 and TRBJ2-7; D remains ambiguous. There are 13 residues in the CDR3. The germline gives CDR1 KGHSH, CDR2 LQKENI. V lost 4 bases and J lost 0, with 7 bases in between. CDR3 nucleotide sequence: TGTGCCAGCTCACAGGGTAGCTCCTACGAGCAGTACTTC. Its translation: CASSQGSSYEQYF.

The V and J genes are TRBV7-2 and TRBJ2-4, with D possibly being TRBD2 (5 bases). V shed 5 bases and J shed 5 bases, with 16 bases lying between them. This CDR3 has 15 amino acids. Germline V gives CDR1 SGHTA, CDR2 FQGNSA. CDR3 coding DNA: TGTGCCAGCAGCGGCCTAGCTACCAGACAAAACATTCAGTACTTC. This encodes CASSGLATRQNIQYF.

Points on this clonotype: A much bigger clone sits one base away, suggesting this may be a read error. This chain links TRBV5-6 with TRBJ2-5; possibly TRBD1 for D (6 bases). This CDR3 comprises 14 residues. Germline CDR1 SGHDT, CDR2 YYEEEE. CDR3 in amino acids: CARSLWGRPEGQYF. The CDR3 coding sequence is TGTGCCAGAAGCTTGTGGGGGCGCCCTGAGGGGCAGTACTTC.

This clonotype was seen repeatedly, ten times or more. J is TRBJ2-7 and V is TRBV28; the D is unclear. V was pared by 3 bases and J by 2 bases, with 11 bases between. CDR1 and CDR2 (germline): MDHEN, SYDVKM. The CDR3 has 14 amino acids. CDR3 bases: TGTGCCAGCAGTTTCGGAGAGGTAACCTACGAGCAGTACTTC. Its protein is CASSFGEVTYEQYF.

This clonotype is medium-sized (0.01 to 0.1%) by share. The chain uses TRBV6-1 and TRBJ2-1; tentatively, D is TRBD2 (5 bases). The end of the DNA is better explained by TRBJ2-7, so the J call may be wrong. Per the germline V gene, CDR1 is MNHNS and CDR2 is SASEGT. The CDR3 covers 14 residues. This CDR3 reads CASSFTRVYDEQYF. The DNA for the CDR3 is TGTGCCAGCAGTTTTACTAGGGTGTACGACGAGCAGTACTTC.

This CDR3 reads CSAEPNPRAGSYNEQYF. CDR3 in DNA: TGCAGTGCTGAACCCAATCCTCGGGCGGGTTCCTACAATGAGCAGTACTTC. The rearrangement uses TRBV20-1 and TRBJ2-7; D is perhaps TRBD2 (5 bases). The ends were cut back, 5 bases at V and 7 bases at J, with 30 bases in the middle. Germline CDR1 and CDR2: DFQATT and SNEGSKA (reference sequence). The CDR3 is 17 amino acids.

The chain links TRBV5-4 to TRBJ1-6, with 7 bases aligning to TRBD1. The CDR3 sequence is 15 residues long. Unmatched junction bases numbered 8, after V lost 5 bases and J lost 6 bases. Germline assignment: CDR1 SGHNT and CDR2 YYREEE (reference sequence). This CDR3 reads CASRGDSAANSPLHF. The DNA for the CDR3 is TGTGCCAGCAGGGGGGACAGTGCTGCTAATTCACCCCTCCACTTT.

The table lists this clonotype with many counts. The CDR3 DNA reads as TGTGCCAGCAGCTCCCCGGGGAGGGCTGGGGCCAACGTCCTGACTTTC. Protein: CASSSPGRAGANVLTF. The chain uses TRBV11-2 and TRBJ2-6, with 7 bases lining up with TRBD2. CDR1 SGHAT and CDR2 FQNNGV come from the germline V gene. With 4 bases clipped from V and 2 bases from J, the junction kept 5 bases outside the gene matches. This CDR3 spans 16 amino acids.

This clonotype has at least ten counts. V is TRBV5-1 and J is TRBJ2-5, with 12 bases matching TRBD2. CDR3 length: 14 amino acids. Germline lookup yields CDR1 SGHRS and CDR2 YFSETQ. V trimming: 2 bases; J trimming: 4 bases; junction bases outside the gene matches: 0. CDR3 amino acids: CASSLLAGGETQYF. The CDR3, as DNA: TGCGCCAGCAGCTTACTAGCGGGGGGAGAGACCCAGTACTTC.

In this sample, this clonotype turned up a few times. This chain links TRBV5-1 with TRBJ1-3; 7 bases agree with TRBD1. CDR3 length: 19 amino acids. Trimming cost V 0 bases and J 0 bases; bases outside gene matches: 12. Germline V gene data show CDR1 as SGHRS and CDR2 as YFSETQ. The CDR3 DNA reads as TGCGCCAGCAGCTTGGGGATCCGGGACAGCTATTTCTCTGGAAACACCATATATTTT. Amino acids: CASSLGIRDSYFSGNTIYF.

This clonotype was detected many times. A single base separates this from a much larger clone, so it may be a read error. The J gene is TRBJ2-5, the V gene TRBV7-3; TRBD1 aligns across 7 bases. This CDR3 has 15 amino acids. Germline assignment: CDR1 SGHTA and CDR2 FQGTGA. Trimming removed 2 bases from V and 11 bases from J; junction bases left unmatched: 14. The CDR3 DNA sequence: TGTGCCAGCAGCTTAGTCGGGACAGACGGAAATGAGCAGTACTTC. It codes for CASSLVGTDGNEQYF. Together with reference TRBV7-3 and TRBJ2-5, the CDR3 gives the full variable domain: GAGVSQTPSNKVTEKGKYVELRCDPISGHTALYWYRQSLGQGPEFLIYFQGTGAADDSGLPNDRFFAVRPEGSVSTLKIQRTERGDSAVYLCASSLVGTDGNEQYFGPGTRLLVL.

This clonotype ranks as medium-sized. The V call is TRBV11-1, the J call TRBJ2-6, with TRBD1 matching over 8 bases. The CDR3 has 15 residues. Unmatched junction bases numbered 8, after V lost 5 bases and J lost 8 bases. Germline assignment: CDR1 SGHAT and CDR2 FQDESV (reference sequence). CDR3 in DNA: TGTGCCAGCAGCCTAGGGGGACAGGCCACCAACGTCCTGACTTTC. Its protein product is CASSLGGQATNVLTF.

This clonotype showed up just a few times. The chain carries TRBV28 and TRBJ2-5; D gene unclear. The CDR3 covers 15 residues. CDR1 and CDR2 (germline): MDHEN, SYDVKM. Trimming shortened V by 1 base and J by 6 bases, and 15 bases separated the two germline ends. CDR3 in amino acids: CASSLSGRAAKTQYF. Written as DNA, the CDR3 is TGTGCCAGCAGTTTATCCGGACGGGCTGCGAAGACCCAGTACTTC.

In this sample, this clonotype turned up many times. In DNA form, the CDR3 reads TGTGCCAGCAGCCAACAGAAGGGGGCGAACTATGGCTACACCTTC. Translating gives CASSQQKGANYGYTF. The chain joins TRBV28 to TRBJ1-2; 7 bases are a match to TRBD1. This CDR3 is built from 15 residues. Per germline, CDR1 MDHEN and CDR2 SYDVKM. V shed 6 bases and J 2 bases; nucleotides not matched to a gene: 9.

Concerning this clonotype: A much larger clonotype is one base distant, so this may be a read error. This rearrangement joins TRBV5-1 to TRBJ2-4, with a weak D call TRBD1 (5 bases). The V end was cut by 4 bases, the J end by 13 bases, with 21 bases between. Germline V gene data show CDR1 as SGHRS and CDR2 as YFSETQ. CDR3 length: 14 amino acids. The chain's CDR3 is CASSPELKGNEQYF. CDR3 coding DNA: TGCGCCAGCAGCCCGGAATTAAAGGGGAATGAGCAGTACTTC.

The chain combines TRBV19 with TRBJ2-7; 7 bases match TRBD1. CDR3 length equals 13 residues. J gave up 2 bases and V 5 bases, and 3 bases lay outside the gene matches. Germline assignment: CDR1 LNHDA and CDR2 SQIVND (reference sequence). The CDR3 DNA is TGTGCCAGTAGTTTCAGGGGGACCTACGAGCAGTACTTC. Protein sequence: CASSFRGTYEQYF. Filled out from reference TRBV19 and TRBJ2-7, the complete variable domain reads DGGITQSPKYLFRKEGQNVTLSCEQNLNHDAMYWYRQDPGQGLRLIYYSQIVNDFQKGDIAEGYSVSREKKESFPLTVTSAQKNPTAFYLCASSFRGTYEQYFGPGTRLTVT.